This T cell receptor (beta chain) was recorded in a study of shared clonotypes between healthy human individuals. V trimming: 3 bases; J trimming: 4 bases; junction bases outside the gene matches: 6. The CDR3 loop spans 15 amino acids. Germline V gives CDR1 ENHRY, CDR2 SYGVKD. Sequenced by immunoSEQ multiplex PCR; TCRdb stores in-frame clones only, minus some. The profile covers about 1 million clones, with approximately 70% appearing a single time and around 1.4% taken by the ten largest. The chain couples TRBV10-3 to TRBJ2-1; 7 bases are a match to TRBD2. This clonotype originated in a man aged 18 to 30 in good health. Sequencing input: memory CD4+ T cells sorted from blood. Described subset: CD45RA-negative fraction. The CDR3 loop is CAISERAGVYNEQFF. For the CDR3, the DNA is TGTGCCATCAGTGAAAGGGCGGGGGTTTACAATGAGCAGTTCTTC.